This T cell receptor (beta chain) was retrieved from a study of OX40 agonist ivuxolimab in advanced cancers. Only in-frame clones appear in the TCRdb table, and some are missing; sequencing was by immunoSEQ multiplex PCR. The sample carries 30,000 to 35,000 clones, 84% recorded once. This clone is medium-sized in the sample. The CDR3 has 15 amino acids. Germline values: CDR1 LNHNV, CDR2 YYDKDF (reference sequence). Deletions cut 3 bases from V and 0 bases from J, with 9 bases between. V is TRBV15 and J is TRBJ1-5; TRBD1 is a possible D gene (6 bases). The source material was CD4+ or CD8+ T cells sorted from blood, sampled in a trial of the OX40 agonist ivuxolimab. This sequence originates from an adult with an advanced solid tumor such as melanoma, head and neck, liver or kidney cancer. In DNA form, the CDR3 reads TGTGCCACCAGCAGGGACAGCTATAGCAATCAGCCCCAGCATTTT. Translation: CATSRDSYSNQPQHF.